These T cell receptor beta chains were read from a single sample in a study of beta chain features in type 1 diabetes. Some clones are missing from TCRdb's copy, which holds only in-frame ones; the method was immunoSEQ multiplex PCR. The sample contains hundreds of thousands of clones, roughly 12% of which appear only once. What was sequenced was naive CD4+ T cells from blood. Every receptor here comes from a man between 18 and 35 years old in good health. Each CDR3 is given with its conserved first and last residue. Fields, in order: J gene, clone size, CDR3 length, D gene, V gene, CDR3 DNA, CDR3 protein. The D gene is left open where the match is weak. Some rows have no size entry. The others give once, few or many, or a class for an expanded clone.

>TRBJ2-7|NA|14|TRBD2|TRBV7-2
TGTGCCAGCAGCCTAGCGGGCGCCCCCTACGAGCAGTACTTC
CASSLAGAPYEQYF
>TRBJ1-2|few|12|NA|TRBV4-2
TGTGCCAGCAGCCAAGAACGGGTCGGCTACACCTTC
CASSQERVGYTF
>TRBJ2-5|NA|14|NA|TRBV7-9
TGTGCCAGCAGGCCAGACAATACAAGAGAGTCCCAGTACTTC
CASRPDNTRESQYF
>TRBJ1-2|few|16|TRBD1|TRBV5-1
TGCGCCAGCAGCTTGGTTCGGCAGGGGGCTGTCTATGGCTACACCTTC
CASSLVRQGAVYGYTF
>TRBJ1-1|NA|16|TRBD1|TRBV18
TGTGCCAGCTCACCGGGACAGGGCGGCGGAGACACTGAAGCTTTCTTT
CASSPGQGGGDTEAFF
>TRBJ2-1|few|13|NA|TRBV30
TGTGCCTGGAGTGTCACGCGGGGATTCTCGGGGTTCTTC
CAWSVTRGFSGFF
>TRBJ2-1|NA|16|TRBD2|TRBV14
TGTGCCAGCAGCCAAGTCGGGGGGGGGAGAAACAATGAGCAGTTCTTC
CASSQVGGGRNNEQFF
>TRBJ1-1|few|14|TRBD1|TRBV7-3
TGTGCCAGCAGCGTCAGACAGGGGTCCCCTGAAGCTTTCTTT
CASSVRQGSPEAFF
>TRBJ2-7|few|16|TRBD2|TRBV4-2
TGTGCCAGCAGCCAATTATCGGCTAGCGGAGAGTACGAGCAGTACTTC
CASSQLSASGEYEQYF
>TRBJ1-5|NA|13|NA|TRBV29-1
TGCAGCGTTGAGGTAGGGGAGGGTCAGCCCCAGCATTTT
CSVEVGEGQPQHF
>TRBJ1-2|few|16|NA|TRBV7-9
TGTGCCAGCAGCTTTAACTCAGGGGAGAGGAACTATGGCTACACCTTC
CASSFNSGERNYGYTF
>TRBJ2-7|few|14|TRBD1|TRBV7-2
TGTGCCAGCAGCGCGGGACAGGGGAGCTACGAGCAGTACTTC
CASSAGQGSYEQYF
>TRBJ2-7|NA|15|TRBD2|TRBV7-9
TGTGCCAGCAGCTTAAGCGGGGGCCTCTCCTACGAGCAGTACTTC
CASSLSGGLSYEQYF
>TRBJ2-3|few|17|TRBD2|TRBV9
TGTGCCAGCAGCCCCCGCTCCGGGACTAGCATGACAGATACGCAGTATTTT
CASSPRSGTSMTDTQYF
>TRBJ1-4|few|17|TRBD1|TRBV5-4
TGCGCCAGCAGCCCAATTCATCGACAGGGGGCCAGTGAAAAACTGTTTTTT
CASSPIHRQGASEKLFF
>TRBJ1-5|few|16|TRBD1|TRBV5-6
TGTGCCAGCAGCCTCCTGGGACAGCAAAGCAATCAGCCCCAGCATTTT
CASSLLGQQSNQPQHF
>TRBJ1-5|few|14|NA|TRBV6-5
TGTGCCAGCAGTAGGACAAATAGCAATCAGCCCCAGCATTTT
CASSRTNSNQPQHF
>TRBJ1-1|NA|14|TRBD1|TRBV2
TGTGCCAGCACCGGACGGACAGGGAACACTGAAGCTTTCTTT
CASTGRTGNTEAFF
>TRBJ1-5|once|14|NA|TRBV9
TGTGCCAGCAGCGTTCGAGGCCTCGATCAGCCCCAGCATTTT
CASSVRGLDQPQHF
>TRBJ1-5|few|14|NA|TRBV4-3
TGCGCCAGCAGCCAAGATCTGAGCAATCAGCCCCAGCATTTT
CASSQDLSNQPQHF
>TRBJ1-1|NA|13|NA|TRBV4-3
TGCGCCAGCAGCCAAGATCATCACACTGAAGCTTTCTTT
CASSQDHHTEAFF
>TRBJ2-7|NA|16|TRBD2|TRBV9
TGTGCCAGCAGCGTCGGGGGGGCAGTCCGCTCCTACGAGCAGTACTTC
CASSVGGAVRSYEQYF
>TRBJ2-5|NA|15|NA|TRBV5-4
TGTGCCAGCATTAAGGCGGGGGCCCGGTTCGGGACCCAGTACTTC
CASIKAGARFGTQYF
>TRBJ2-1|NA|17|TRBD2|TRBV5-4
TGTGCCAGCAGCTCTGGACTAGCGGGAGCTTTGTACAATGAGCAGTTCTTC
CASSSGLAGALYNEQFF
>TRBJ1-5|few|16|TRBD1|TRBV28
TGTGCCAGCAGTTCCCATCCCAGGGGGCGAGGACAGCCCCAGCATTTT
CASSSHPRGRGQPQHF
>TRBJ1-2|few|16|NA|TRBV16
TGTGCCAGCAGCCAATCGGCGAAGGCACAGAACTATGGCTACACCTTC
CASSQSAKAQNYGYTF
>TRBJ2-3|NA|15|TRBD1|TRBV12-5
TGTGCTAGTGCGCCCGGGACAGGGGAAACAGATACGCAGTATTTT
CASAPGTGETDTQYF
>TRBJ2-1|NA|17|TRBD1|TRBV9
TGTGCCAGCAGCGTTTTGGGGACAGGGGGGAATGTCAATGAGCAGTTCTTC
CASSVLGTGGNVNEQFF
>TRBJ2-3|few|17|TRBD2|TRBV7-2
TGTGCCAGCAGCTTTCGCGGGAGAGCAATATCTTCAGATACGCAGTATTTT
CASSFRGRAISSDTQYF
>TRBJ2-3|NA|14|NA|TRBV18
TGTGCCAGCTCACCCTTTGACAGATCAGATACGCAGTATTTT
CASSPFDRSDTQYF
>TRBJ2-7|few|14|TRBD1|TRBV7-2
TGTGCCAGCAGCCCCGGGACAGCCTACTACGAGCAGTACTTC
CASSPGTAYYEQYF
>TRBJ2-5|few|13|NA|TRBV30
TGTGCCTGGAATAAACAGGTCCAAGAGACCCAGTACTTC
CAWNKQVQETQYF
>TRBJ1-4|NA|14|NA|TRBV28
TGTGCCAGCAGTTCCCGACAGCCTAATGAAAAACTGTTTTTT
CASSSRQPNEKLFF
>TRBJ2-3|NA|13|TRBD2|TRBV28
TGTGCCATCAGCGGGGGTAGCACAGATACGCAGTATTTT
CAISGGSTDTQYF
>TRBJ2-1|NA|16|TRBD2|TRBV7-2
TGTGCCAGCAGCTTAAGAGGCGGGGGGGCCGGCAATGAGCAGTTCTTC
CASSLRGGGAGNEQFF
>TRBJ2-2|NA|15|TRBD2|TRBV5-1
TGCGCCAGCAGCCTTAGCGGGGGCCATACCGGGGAGCTGTTTTTT
CASSLSGGHTGELFF
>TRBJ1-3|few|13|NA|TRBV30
TGTGTGTTTTCGGGTCGGGGAGCAAACACCATATATTTT
CVFSGRGANTIYF